This T cell receptor (beta chain) originates from a study of T cell responses to AZD1222 COVID-19 vaccine. The junction had 3 bases not matched to a gene; V was cut back by 6 bases and J by 4 bases. Germline CDR1 is ENHRY and CDR2 is SYGVKD. This CDR3 is 14 amino acids long. The table came from immunoSEQ multiplex PCR; TCRdb's copy has only in-frame clones and leaves some out. This table has 130,000 to 150,000 clones, more than 85% appearing once. Details on this clone: What it binds is unknown.

Study-wide results and caveats: Donors were mostly white British, more females; clonal diversity possibly underestimated.

The chain combines TRBV10-3 with TRBJ1-5; 10 nucleotides match TRBD1. The clonotype originates from an adult in good health. The material sequenced was peripheral blood, taken on day 0 of AZD1222 vaccination. CDR3 sequence: CAIRGGQGNQPQHF. DNA of the CDR3: TGTGCCATCAGGGGGGGACAGGGGAATCAGCCCCAGCATTTT.